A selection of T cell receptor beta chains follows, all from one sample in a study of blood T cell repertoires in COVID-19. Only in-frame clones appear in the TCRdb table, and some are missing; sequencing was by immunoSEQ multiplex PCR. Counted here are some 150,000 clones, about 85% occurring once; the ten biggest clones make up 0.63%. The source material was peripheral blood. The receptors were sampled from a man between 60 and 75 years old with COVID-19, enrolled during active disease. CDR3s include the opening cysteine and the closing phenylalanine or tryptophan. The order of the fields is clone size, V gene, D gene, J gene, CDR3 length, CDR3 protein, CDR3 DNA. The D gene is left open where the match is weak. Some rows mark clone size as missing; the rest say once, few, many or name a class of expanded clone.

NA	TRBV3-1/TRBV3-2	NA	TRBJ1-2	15	CASSQGQNRVYGYTF	TGTGCCAGCAGCCAAGGGCAGAACAGGGTCTATGGCTACACCTTC
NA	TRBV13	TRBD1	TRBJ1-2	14	CASSFRDRENGYTF	TGTGCCAGCAGCTTTAGAGACAGGGAAAATGGCTACACCTTC
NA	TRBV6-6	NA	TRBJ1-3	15	CASSYSSSSGNTIYF	TGTGCCAGCAGTTACTCGTCCAGCTCTGGAAACACCATATATTTT
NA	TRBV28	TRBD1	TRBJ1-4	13	CASTRQGIGKLFF	TGTGCCAGCACTCGACAGGGCATCGGGAAACTGTTTTTT
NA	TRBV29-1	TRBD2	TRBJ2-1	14	CSVSLAGAYNEQFF	TGCAGCGTGTCCTTAGCGGGGGCCTACAATGAGCAGTTCTTC
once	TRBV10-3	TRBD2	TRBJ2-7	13	CAIGSGGTDEQYF	TGTGCCATCGGCTCCGGGGGGACCGACGAGCAGTACTTC
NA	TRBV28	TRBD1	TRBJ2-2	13	CASSRGQGRELFF	TGTGCCAGCAGCCGGGGACAGGGCAGGGAGCTGTTTTTT
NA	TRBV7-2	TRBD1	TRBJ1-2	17	CASSSRTGMGTDYGYTF	TGTGCCAGCAGCTCAAGGACAGGGATGGGAACTGACTATGGCTACACCTTC
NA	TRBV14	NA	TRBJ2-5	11	CASSQQETQYF	TGTGCCAGCAGCCAACAGGAGACCCAGTACTTC
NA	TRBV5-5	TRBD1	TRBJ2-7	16	CASSLTWQGAQYEQYF	TGTGCCAGCAGCTTAACCTGGCAGGGGGCGCAGTACGAGCAGTACTTC
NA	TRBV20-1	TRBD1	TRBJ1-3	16	CSASDSTGGSGNTIYF	TGCAGTGCTAGTGACAGCACAGGGGGCTCTGGAAACACCATATATTTT
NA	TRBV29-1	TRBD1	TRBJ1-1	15	CSAGTVRNMNTEAFF	TGCAGCGCGGGGACAGTTAGAAACATGAACACTGAAGCTTTCTTT
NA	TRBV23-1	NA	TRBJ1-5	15	CASGLDRNSNQPQHF	TGCGCCAGCGGGTTGGACAGAAATAGCAATCAGCCCCAGCATTTT
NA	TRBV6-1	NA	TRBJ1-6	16	CASSELGQINNSPLHF	TGTGCCAGCAGTGAACTAGGACAGATTAATAATTCACCCCTCCACTTT
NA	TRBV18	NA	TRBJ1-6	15	CASSPGGAQGSPLHF	TGTGCCAGCTCACCTGGAGGGGCGCAGGGCTCACCCCTCCACTTT
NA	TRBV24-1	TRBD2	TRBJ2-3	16	CATSDKLAGAIHTQYF	TGTGCCACCAGTGATAAGCTAGCGGGAGCTATACATACGCAGTATTTT
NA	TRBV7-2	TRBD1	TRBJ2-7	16	CASVQFLQGGSYEQYF	TGTGCCAGCGTACAGTTTTTACAGGGGGGATCCTACGAGCAGTACTTC
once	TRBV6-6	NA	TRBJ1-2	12	CASSLSNYGYTF	TGTGCCAGCAGTTTGAGTAACTATGGCTACACCTTC
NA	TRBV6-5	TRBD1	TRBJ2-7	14	CASSQPTGSYEQYF	TGTGCCAGCAGCCAACCGACAGGGAGCTACGAGCAGTACTTC
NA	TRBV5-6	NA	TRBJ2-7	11	CASSLAGEQYF	TGTGCCAGCAGCTTGGCCGGGGAGCAGTACTTC
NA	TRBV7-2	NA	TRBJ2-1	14	CASSLGPESNEQFF	TGTGCCAGCAGCTTAGGCCCCGAGAGCAATGAGCAGTTCTTC
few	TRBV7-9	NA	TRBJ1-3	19	CASSSPRNQMSGSGNTIYF	TGTGCCAGCAGCTCCCCCCGGAACCAGATGTCGGGCTCTGGAAACACCATATATTTT
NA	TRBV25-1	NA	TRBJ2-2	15	CASALAQGNTGELFF	TGTGCCAGCGCCCTGGCGCAGGGGAACACCGGGGAGCTGTTTTTT
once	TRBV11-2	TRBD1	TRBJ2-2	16	CASSSTDRAGTGELFF	TGTGCCAGCAGCTCAACGGACAGGGCAGGGACCGGGGAGCTGTTTTTT
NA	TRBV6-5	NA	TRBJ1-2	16	CASSYSRGGNSYGYTF	TGTGCCAGCAGTTACTCGAGGGGGGGGAATTCCTATGGCTACACCTTC
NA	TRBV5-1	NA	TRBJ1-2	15	CASSQNAGANYGYTF	TGCGCCAGCAGCCAAAACGCTGGAGCTAACTATGGCTACACCTTC
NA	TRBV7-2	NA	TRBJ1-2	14	CASSLAMTVRGYTF	TGTGCCAGCAGCTTAGCTATGACAGTTAGGGGCTACACCTTC
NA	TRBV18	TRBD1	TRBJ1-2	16	CASSGVHRGSNYGYTF	TGTGCCAGCTCAGGGGTCCACAGGGGATCCAACTATGGCTACACCTTC
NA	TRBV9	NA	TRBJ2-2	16	CASSVAWGLNTGELFF	TGTGCCAGCAGCGTAGCATGGGGGCTTAACACCGGGGAGCTGTTTTTT
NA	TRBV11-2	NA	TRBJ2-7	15	CASSLDRYQAYEQYF	TGTGCCAGCAGCTTAGATAGGTACCAGGCCTACGAGCAGTACTTC
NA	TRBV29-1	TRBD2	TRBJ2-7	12	CSAWAGAYEQYF	TGCAGCGCCTGGGCGGGGGCCTACGAGCAGTACTTC
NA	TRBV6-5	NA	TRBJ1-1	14	CASSSHEREPEAFF	TGTGCCAGCAGTTCTCACGAGAGGGAGCCTGAAGCTTTCTTT
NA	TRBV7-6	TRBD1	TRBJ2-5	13	CASTDRVQETQYF	TGTGCCAGCACCGACAGGGTCCAAGAGACCCAGTACTTC
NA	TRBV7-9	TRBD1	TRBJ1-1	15	CASSTGTGQNTEAFF	TGTGCCAGCAGCACGGGGACAGGACAGAACACTGAAGCTTTCTTT
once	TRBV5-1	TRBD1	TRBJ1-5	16	CASSLGSGQGNQPQHF	TGCGCCAGCAGCTTGGGTTCGGGACAGGGTAATCAGCCCCAGCATTTT
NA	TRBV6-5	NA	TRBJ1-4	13	CASSSEINEKLFF	TGTGCCAGCAGCTCCGAGATTAATGAAAAACTGTTTTTT
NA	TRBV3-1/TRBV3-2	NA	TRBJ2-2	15	CASSQVGSYTGELFF	TGTGCCAGCAGCCAAGTTGGCAGTTACACCGGGGAGCTGTTTTTT
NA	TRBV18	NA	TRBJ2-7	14	CASSPAVGGYEQYF	TGTGCCAGCTCACCGGCGGTTGGCGGCTACGAGCAGTACTTC
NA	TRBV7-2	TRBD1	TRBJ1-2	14	CASSPPGGYYGYTF	TGTGCCAGCAGCCCACCAGGGGGTTACTATGGCTACACCTTC
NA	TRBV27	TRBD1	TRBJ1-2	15	CASRSPGQGLYGYTF	TGTGCCAGCAGGAGTCCGGGACAGGGTCTCTATGGCTACACCTTC
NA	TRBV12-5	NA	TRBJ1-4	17	CASGLGRKDSLGEKLFF	TGTGCTAGTGGTTTGGGAAGGAAGGACAGTTTGGGTGAAAAACTGTTTTTT
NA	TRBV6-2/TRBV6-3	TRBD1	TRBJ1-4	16	CASSYRTGLPNEKLFF	TGTGCCAGCAGTTACAGGACAGGACTACCTAATGAAAAACTGTTTTTT
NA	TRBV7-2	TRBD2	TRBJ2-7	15	CASSLGGLAVYEQYF	TGTGCCAGCAGCTTGGGTGGACTAGCGGTTTACGAGCAGTACTTC
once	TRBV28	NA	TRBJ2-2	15	CASSFLGSGTGELFF	TGTGCCAGCAGTTTTCTAGGGAGTGGCACCGGGGAGCTGTTTTTT
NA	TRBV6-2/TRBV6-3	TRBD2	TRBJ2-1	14	CASSPGTRENEQFF	TGTGCCAGCAGCCCCGGGACTAGAGAAAATGAGCAGTTCTTC
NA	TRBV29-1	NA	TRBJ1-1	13	CSGRAIQNAEAFF	TGCAGCGGTCGAGCCATACAGAACGCTGAAGCTTTCTTT
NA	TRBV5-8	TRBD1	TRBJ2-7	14	CASSLGQGPYEQYF	TGTGCCAGCAGCCTCGGACAGGGGCCCTACGAGCAGTACTTC
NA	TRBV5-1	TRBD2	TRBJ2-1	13	CASTDTPGLGKFF	TGCGCCAGCACCGACACCCCGGGACTAGGGAAGTTCTTC
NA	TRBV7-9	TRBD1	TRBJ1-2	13	CASSFRTGLLITF	TGTGCCAGCAGCTTTAGGACAGGGCTCTTAATCACCTTC
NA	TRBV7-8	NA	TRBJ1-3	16	CASSLGSRSSGNTIYF	TGTGCCAGCAGCTTAGGATCCAGAAGCTCTGGAAACACCATATATTTT
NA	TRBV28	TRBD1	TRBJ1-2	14	CASSLSGGGYGYTF	TGTGCCAGCAGTCTATCAGGGGGCGGCTATGGCTACACCTTC
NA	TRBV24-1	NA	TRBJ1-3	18	CATSDLGFGGVRSNTIYF	TGTGCCACCAGTGATTTGGGGTTCGGGGGGGTTCGATCAAACACCATATATTTT
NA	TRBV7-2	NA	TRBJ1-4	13	CASSDRLGEKLFF	TGTGCCAGCAGCGACAGGTTGGGTGAAAAACTGTTTTTT
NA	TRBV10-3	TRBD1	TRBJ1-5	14	CAISEFGQGQPQHF	TGTGCCATCAGTGAGTTCGGACAGGGACAGCCCCAGCATTTT
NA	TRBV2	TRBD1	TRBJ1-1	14	CASRGQGANTEAFF	TGTGCCAGCAGGGGACAGGGGGCGAACACTGAAGCTTTCTTT